This T cell receptor (beta chain) was obtained from a study of shared clonotypes between healthy human individuals. V was cut by 5 bases and J by 4 bases, with 18 bases left in between. This CDR3 comprises 16 residues. Germline V gene lookup returns CDR1 LNHNV and CDR2 YYDKDF (reference sequence). An assay was performed, and its level was deep. Original methodology: Filtering of immunoSEQ junctional sequences could not match full-length read filtering. The data were produced by immunoSEQ multiplex PCR, yet TCRdb's version contains in-frame clones alone and is incomplete. The D gene and trimming were derived from the DNA, and the V and J assignments and clone size from that table. This table holds fewer than 1.8 million clones, approximately 98.5% found once.

Material: naive CD4+ T cells sorted from blood. The subset was: CD45RA+ positively selected. The TCR sequence derives from a man in his thirties or forties in good health. This rearrangement joins TRBV15 to TRBJ1-5; maybe TRBD1 (6 bases). The CDR3 DNA reads as TGTGCCACCAGCCAAAAGAGGGGGGCACCGAATCAGCCCCAGCATTTT. As protein: CATSQKRGAPNQPQHF.